This TCR beta chain came from a study of response to subunit inactivated influenza vaccine. The sample holds a few counts of this clonotype. Its specificity is unknown. Without the conserved terminal phenylalanine or tryptophan, this CDR3 likely stems from a read error. Because the CDR3's place on the DNA is in doubt, the DNA is left out and the CDR3 is given as listed by TCRdb. Study outcomes and limitations: That few new T cells are recruited by each seasonal influenza vaccination was the authors' suggestion.

Ends included, the CDR3 has 10 residues. Germline assignment: CDR1 SNHLY and CDR2 FYNNEI. One entry per CDR3 protein results from TCRdb running MiXCR on the RT-PCR reads. The table has 300,000 to 350,000 distinct CDR3 sequences, just over 20% seen once. This chain uses TRBV2 with TRBJ1-2; the D segment call TRBD1 is taken from the table without a DNA check. The material sequenced was PBMCs from blood, taken roughly 20 months after vaccination. The origin of this receptor is a man aged 50 to 75 who received an inactivated influenza vaccine. The CDR3 sequence is CANLIGGTLS.